The following is a T cell receptor (beta chain) sequence with its context. What it binds is unknown. The Oncomine TCR Beta short-read assay was applied to DNA of cultured CD4+ T cells. Using its own MiXCR run on the PCR reads, TCRdb lists one record per CDR3 protein. The table lists 11,000 to 15,000 distinct CDR3 sequences, roughly 61% of them singletons. This sample was taken from a study of vaccination and CD4 T cells after COVID-19. Specified treatment: roughly 10-day PBMC culture with coronavirus spike peptide pools or control peptides (ViraFEST assay). Following a culture period (approximately nine days), negative selection was used to isolate CD4+ T cells. CDR3 length: 15 residues. V lost 1 base and J lost 1; bases outside the gene matches: 4. Germline V CDR1 and CDR2: GTSNPN, SVGIG (reference sequence).

Sequenced sample: CD4+ T cells from blood, cultured in vitro. The chain couples TRBV30 to TRBJ1-5; 7 bases fit TRBD1. This TCR was recovered from a human donor who had recovered from COVID-19. Written as DNA, the CDR3 is TGTGCCTGGAGTGGAGGGGGCGGGAGCAATCAGCCCCAGCATTTT. Encoded protein: CAWSGGGGSNQPQHF.